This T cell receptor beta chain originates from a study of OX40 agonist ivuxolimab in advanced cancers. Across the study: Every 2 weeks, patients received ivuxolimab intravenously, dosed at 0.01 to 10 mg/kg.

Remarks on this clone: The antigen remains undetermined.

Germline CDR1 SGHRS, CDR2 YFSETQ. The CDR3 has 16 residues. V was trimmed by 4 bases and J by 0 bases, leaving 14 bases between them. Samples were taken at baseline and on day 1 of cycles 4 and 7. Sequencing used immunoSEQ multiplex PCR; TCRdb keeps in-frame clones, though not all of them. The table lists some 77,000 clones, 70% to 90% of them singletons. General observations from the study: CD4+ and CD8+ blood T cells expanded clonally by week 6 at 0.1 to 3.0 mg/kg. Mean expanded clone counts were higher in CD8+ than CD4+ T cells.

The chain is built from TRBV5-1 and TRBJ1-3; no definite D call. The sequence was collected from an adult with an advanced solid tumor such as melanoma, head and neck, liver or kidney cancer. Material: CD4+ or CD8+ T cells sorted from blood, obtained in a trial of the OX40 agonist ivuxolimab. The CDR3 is CASSPGPPSSGNTIYF. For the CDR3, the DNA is TGCGCCAGCAGCCCGGGTCCTCCGAGCTCTGGAAACACCATATATTTT.